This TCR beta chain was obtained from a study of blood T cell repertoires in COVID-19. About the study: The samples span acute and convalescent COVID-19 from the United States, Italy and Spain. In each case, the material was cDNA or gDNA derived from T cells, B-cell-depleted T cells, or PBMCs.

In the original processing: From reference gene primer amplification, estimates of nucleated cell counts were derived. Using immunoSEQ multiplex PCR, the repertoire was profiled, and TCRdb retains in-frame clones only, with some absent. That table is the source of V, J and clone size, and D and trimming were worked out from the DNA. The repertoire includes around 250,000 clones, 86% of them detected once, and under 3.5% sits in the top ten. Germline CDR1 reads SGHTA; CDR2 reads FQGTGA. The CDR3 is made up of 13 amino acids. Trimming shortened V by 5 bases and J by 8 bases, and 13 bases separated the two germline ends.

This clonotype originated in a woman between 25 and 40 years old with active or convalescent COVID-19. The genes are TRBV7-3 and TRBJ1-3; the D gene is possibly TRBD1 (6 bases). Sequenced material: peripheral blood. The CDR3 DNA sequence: TGTGCCAGCAGCCTCGGAGGGGGGGACACCATATATTTT. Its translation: CASSLGGGDTIYF.